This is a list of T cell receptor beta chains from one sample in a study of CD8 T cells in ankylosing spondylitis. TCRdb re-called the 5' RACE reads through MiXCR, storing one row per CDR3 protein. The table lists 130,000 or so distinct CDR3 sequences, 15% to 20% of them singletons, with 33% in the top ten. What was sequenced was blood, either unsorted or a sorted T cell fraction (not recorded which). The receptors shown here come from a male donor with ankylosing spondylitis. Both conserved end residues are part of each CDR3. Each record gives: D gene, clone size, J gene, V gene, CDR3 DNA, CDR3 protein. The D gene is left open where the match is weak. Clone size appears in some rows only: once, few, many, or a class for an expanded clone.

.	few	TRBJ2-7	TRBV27	TGTGCCAGCAGCATCAACGGGATGCCCTACGAGCAGTACTTC	CASSINGMPYEQYF
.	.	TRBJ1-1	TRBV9	TGTGCCAGCTTCTTCTTGGGTGGTGGGAACACTGAAGCTTTCTTT	CASFFLGGGNTEAFF
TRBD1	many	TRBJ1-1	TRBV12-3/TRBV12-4	TGTGCCAGCAGTTCAACCCGACAGGGAGGGAACACTGAAGCTTTCTTT	CASSSTRQGGNTEAFF
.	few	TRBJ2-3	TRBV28	TGTGCCAGCAGTTCTAGGGTCGGCAGGCTCACAGATACGCAGTATTTT	CASSSRVGRLTDTQYF
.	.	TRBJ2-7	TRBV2	TGTGCCAGCATACGCCGGATATCCTACGAGCAGTACTTC	CASIRRISYEQYF
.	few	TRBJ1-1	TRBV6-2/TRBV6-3	TGTGCCAGCAGTCTCCCCGGGGGGGAAACTGAAGCTTTCTTT	CASSLPGGETEAFF
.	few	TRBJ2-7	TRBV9	TGTGCCAGCAGCGGACAGGGGGGCGGGAGGGCCTACGAGCAGTACTTC	CASSGQGGGRAYEQYF
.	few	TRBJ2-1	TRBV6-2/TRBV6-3	TGTGCCAGCAGTTACGGGTTTGGCAATGAGCAGTTCTTC	CASSYGFGNEQFF
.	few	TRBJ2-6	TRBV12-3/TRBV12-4	TGTGCCAGCAGTTCTGGGGGACAACTCTCTGGGGCCAACGTCCTGACTTTC	CASSSGGQLSGANVLTF
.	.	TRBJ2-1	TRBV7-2	TGTGCCAGCAGCTTATCGGTGGACGGCCCATGGAGCTCCTACAATGAGCAGTTCTTC	CASSLSVDGPWSSYNEQFF
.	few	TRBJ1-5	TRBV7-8	TGTGCCAGCAGCACGCACGGGACTCCCCTCAACGATCAGCCCCAGCATTTT	CASSTHGTPLNDQPQHF
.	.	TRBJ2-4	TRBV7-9	TGTGCCAGCAGCTCAACCAGGGAGTATGGCAAAAACATTCAGTACTTC	CASSSTREYGKNIQYF
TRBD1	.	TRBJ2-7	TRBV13	TGTGCCAGCAGCCCGGGGACAGCGAGCTCCTACGAGCAGTACTTC	CASSPGTASSYEQYF
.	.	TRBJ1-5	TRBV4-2	TGTGCCAGCAGTGCAGGAGTCAATAGCAATCAGCCCCAGCATTTT	CASSAGVNSNQPQHF
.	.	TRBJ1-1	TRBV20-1	TGCAGTGCTATCAGGAGGGGCTCGGGCACTGAAGCTTTCTTT	CSAIRRGSGTEAFF
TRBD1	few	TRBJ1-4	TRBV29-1	TGCAGCGCCCGACGTCGGGACAGTCATGAAAAACTGTTTTTT	CSARRRDSHEKLFF
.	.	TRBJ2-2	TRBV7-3	TGTGCCAGCAGCCCGTCGCGCACCGGGGAGCTGTTTTTT	CASSPSRTGELFF
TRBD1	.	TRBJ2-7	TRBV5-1	TGCGCCAGCAGCTTGAACAGGGGCTACGAGCAGTACTTC	CASSLNRGYEQYF
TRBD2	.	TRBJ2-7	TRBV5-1	TGCGCCAGCAGCTTGGAGGGACTAGCGGGAGAGATGAAAGAGCAGTACTTC	CASSLEGLAGEMKEQYF
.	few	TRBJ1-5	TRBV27	TGTGCCAGCAGTTTAGGGGGATTCGATCAGCCCCAGCATTTT	CASSLGGFDQPQHF
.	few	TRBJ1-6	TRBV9	TGTGCCAGCAGCGAATATGGGGGCACGAGTAATTCACCCCTCCACTTT	CASSEYGGTSNSPLHF
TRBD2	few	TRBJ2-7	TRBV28	TGTGCCAGCATCAGGACTAGCGGACCTTACGAGCAGTACTTC	CASIRTSGPYEQYF
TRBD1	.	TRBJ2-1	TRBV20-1	TGCAGTGCTAGTTACAGGGGGCGCTGGGAGCAGTTCTTC	CSASYRGRWEQFF
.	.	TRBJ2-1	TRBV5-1	TGCGCCAGCAGCCCGGGGGACTTTACCTACAATGAGCAGTTCTTC	CASSPGDFTYNEQFF
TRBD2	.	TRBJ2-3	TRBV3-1	TGTGCCAGCAGCCATCTGGGACTAGCGGGCACAGATACGCAGTATTTT	CASSHLGLAGTDTQYF
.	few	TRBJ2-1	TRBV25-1	TGTGCCAGCAACCTCGGGACGACCTACAATGAGCAGTTCTTC	CASNLGTTYNEQFF
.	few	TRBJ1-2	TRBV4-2	TGTGCCAGCAGCCAAGGCAGGGACGGCTACACCTTC	CASSQGRDGYTF
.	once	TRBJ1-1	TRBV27	TGTGCCAGCAGTTTACTGCGATTCTCTGAAGCTTTCTTT	CASSLLRFSEAFF
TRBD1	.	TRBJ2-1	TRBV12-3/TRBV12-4	TGTGCCAGCAGTTTACGATCCCCGGACAGGGGGATTGGCAATGAGCAGTTCTTC	CASSLRSPDRGIGNEQFF
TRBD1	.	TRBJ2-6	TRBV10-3	TGTGCCATCCCTGGGACAGGGGGCGTCGGGGCCAACGTCCTGACTTTC	CAIPGTGGVGANVLTF
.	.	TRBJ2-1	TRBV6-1	TGTGCCAGCAGACCCCTAGAAGTCCCCTCCTACAATGAGCAGTTCTTC	CASRPLEVPSYNEQFF
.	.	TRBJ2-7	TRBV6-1	TGTGCCAGCAGTGAGGTCACGCTTATCTACGAGCAGTACTTC	CASSEVTLIYEQYF
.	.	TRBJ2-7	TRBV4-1	TGCGCCAGCAGCCAAGATGCGTGGCTAGGGGCCGAGCAGTACTTC	CASSQDAWLGAEQYF
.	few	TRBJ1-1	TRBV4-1	TGCGCCAGCAGCCATGTGGCCGGACAGAGGAACACTGAAGCTTTCTTT	CASSHVAGQRNTEAFF
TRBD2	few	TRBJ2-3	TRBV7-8	TGTGCCAGCAGGCTCGGGACTAGCGAGACAGATACGCAGTATTTT	CASRLGTSETDTQYF
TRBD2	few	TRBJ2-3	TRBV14	TGTGCCAGCAGACAGAAGACTAGCTTTATGGCATATACGCAGTATTTT	CASRQKTSFMAYTQYF
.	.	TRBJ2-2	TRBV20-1	TGCAGTGCTAGAGAAGGGGCCGGGGAGCTGTTTTTT	CSAREGAGELFF
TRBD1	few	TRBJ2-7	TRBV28	TGTGCCAGCAACAGGGGGCGGAGTGTAGCCGAGCAGTACTTC	CASNRGRSVAEQYF
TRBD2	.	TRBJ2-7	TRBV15	TGTGCCACAGGGACTAGCGGTCTCTCCTACGAGCAGTACTTC	CATGTSGLSYEQYF
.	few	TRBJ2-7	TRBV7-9	TGTGCCAGCAGCTTAGACGCCTACGAGCAGTACTTC	CASSLDAYEQYF
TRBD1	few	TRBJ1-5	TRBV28	TGTGCCAGCAGTGTAAGAGGGGGCGGCCAGCCCCAGCATTTT	CASSVRGGGQPQHF
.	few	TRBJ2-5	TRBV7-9	TGTGCCAGCAGCTACCTCCAAGAGACCCAGTACTTC	CASSYLQETQYF
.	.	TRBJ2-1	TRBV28	TGTGCCAGCAGTTTTCAGGGATCGGGTGAGCAGTTCTTC	CASSFQGSGEQFF
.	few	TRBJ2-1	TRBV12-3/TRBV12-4	TGTGCCAGCAGTCATACTAGTCTCGATGAGCAGTTCTTC	CASSHTSLDEQFF
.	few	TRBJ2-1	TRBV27	TGTGCCAGCAGCTCAGGGTTCCATGAGCAGTTCTTC	CASSSGFHEQFF
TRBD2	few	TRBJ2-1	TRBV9	TGTGCCAGCGAGCGGGGACTAGGCAGCAATGAGCAGTTCTTC	CASERGLGSNEQFF
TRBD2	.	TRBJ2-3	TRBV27	TGTGCCAGCAGCCCGGGACTAGCGGTGCCCGCGGGCACAGATACGCAGTATTTT	CASSPGLAVPAGTDTQYF
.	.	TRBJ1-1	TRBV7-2	TGTGCCAGCAGCGACAGGTGGGGGGGGAGGATGGACACTGAAGCTTTCTTT	CASSDRWGGRMDTEAFF